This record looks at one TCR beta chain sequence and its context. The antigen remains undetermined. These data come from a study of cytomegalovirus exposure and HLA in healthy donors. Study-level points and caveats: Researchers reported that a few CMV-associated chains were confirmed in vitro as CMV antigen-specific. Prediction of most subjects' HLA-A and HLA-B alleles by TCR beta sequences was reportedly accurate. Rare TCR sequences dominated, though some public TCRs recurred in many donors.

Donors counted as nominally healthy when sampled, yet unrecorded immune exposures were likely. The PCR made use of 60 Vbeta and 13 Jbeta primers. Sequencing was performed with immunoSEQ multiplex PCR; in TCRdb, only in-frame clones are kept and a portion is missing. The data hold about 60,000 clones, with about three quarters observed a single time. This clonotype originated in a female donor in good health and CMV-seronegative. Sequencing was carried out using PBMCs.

The CDR3 here is CASSHPLRDSASGDTEAFF. The CDR3 DNA sequence: TGTGCCAGCAGTCACCCTCTCCGGGACAGCGCATCGGGGGACACTGAAGCTTTCTTT. The V gene is TRBV5-4, the J gene TRBJ1-1, with TRBD1 matching 7 bases. The CDR3 consists of 19 residues. Per the germline V gene, CDR1 is SGHNT and CDR2 is YYREEE (reference sequence). Unmatched junction bases numbered 22, after V lost 5 bases and J lost 3 bases. Looking up the rest from reference TRBV5-4 and TRBJ1-1 gives the full variable domain: ETGVTQSPTHLIKTRGQQVTLRCSSQSGHNTVSWYQQALGQGPQFIFQYYREEENGRGNFPPRFSGLQFPNYSSELNVNALELDDSALYLCASSHPLRDSASGDTEAFFGQGTRLTVV.